This T cell receptor beta chain was captured by sequencing in a study of cytomegalovirus exposure and HLA in healthy donors. Across the study: Around 76% of approximately 400 genotyped donors fell in the Caucasian-associated ancestry cluster.

The V and J ends lost 5 bases and 5 bases respectively, with 16 bases between them. The CDR3 extends over 14 amino acids. Germline V gives CDR1 SGHTA, CDR2 FQGNSA. Primers: 60 Vbeta forward and 13 Jbeta reverse. Profiling relied on immunoSEQ multiplex PCR, and the TCRdb table lists in-frame clones only, not all of them. This repertoire includes under 90,000 clones. V is TRBV7-2 and J is TRBJ2-7, with D uncertain. The sequenced material came from PBMCs. The receptor was derived from a female donor in good health and CMV-seropositive. This CDR3 is CASSRNWASHEQYF. CDR3 in DNA: TGTGCCAGCAGCAGGAACTGGGCGTCCCACGAGCAGTACTTC.